This TCR beta chain was retrieved from a study of T cell responses to AZD1222 COVID-19 vaccine. Method: immunoSEQ multiplex PCR; TCRdb's copy keeps in-frame clones and lacks some. The sample consists of about 120,000 clones, around 90% of them appearing once. General observations from the study: Donors skewed white British and female; clonal diversity was possibly underestimated.

Per the germline V gene, CDR1 is SNHLY and CDR2 is FYNNEI. There are 13 residues in the CDR3. Trimming pared 1 base from V and 5 bases from J, leaving 8 bases between. Notes on this clone: Its cognate antigen is unknown.

The sequence came from an adult who received the MenACWY meningococcal vaccine as a control. This chain connects TRBV2 to TRBJ1-2; D gene ambiguous. Sequenced here: peripheral blood, sampled 28 days after the second dose of the MenACWY control vaccine. Here the CDR3 DNA reads TGTGCCAGCAGTGAAGGATCAGTTTATGGCTACACCTTC. Its translation: CASSEGSVYGYTF.